These T cell receptor beta chains were read from a single sample in a study of cytomegalovirus exposure and HLA in healthy donors. The assay was immunoSEQ multiplex PCR, and TCRdb's table has in-frame clones only and misses some. The data show about 160,000 clones, about 60% seen once. The sample consisted of PBMCs. The receptors stem from a woman aged 55-70 years in good health and CMV-seropositive. The CDR3 runs from the conserved cysteine through the conserved F or W. A D gene is named only where the DNA matches it firmly. The listing skips clone size in some rows; elsewhere it reads once, few, many or a size class.

DNA | CDR3 | J | D | V | size
TGCGCCAGCAGCCCCGGCGGGGGGTCTGGGGCCAACGTCCTGACTTTC | CASSPGGGSGANVLTF | TRBJ2-6 | TRBD2 | TRBV5-1 | few
TGTGCCAGCAGCATCGGACAGACGACCTATGGCTACACCTTC | CASSIGQTTYGYTF | TRBJ1-2 | - | TRBV5-4 | -
TGTGCCAGCAGCTCCCGAGAGACCCAGTACTTC | CASSSRETQYF | TRBJ2-5 | - | TRBV11-2 | -
TGTGCCAGCAGCCCGTCGGGACTAGTGGGAGGGAATGAGCAGTTCTTC | CASSPSGLVGGNEQFF | TRBJ2-1 | TRBD2 | TRBV7-2 | -
TGTGCCAGCAGCATGGGACAGGAGGAGACCCAGTACTTC | CASSMGQEETQYF | TRBJ2-5 | TRBD1 | TRBV6-1 | -
TGTGCCAGCAGCGTAGACCCCGCGGATGAGCAGTTCTTC | CASSVDPADEQFF | TRBJ2-1 | - | TRBV9 | -
TGCGCCAGCAGCCAAGAAGTTGGCGGAACTGAAGCTTTCTTT | CASSQEVGGTEAFF | TRBJ1-1 | - | TRBV4-3 | few
TGCGCCAGCAGCTTGGGGCAGGAAGAGACCCAGTACTTC | CASSLGQEETQYF | TRBJ2-5 | - | TRBV5-1 | -
TGTGCCAGCAATAAAGACACCCACTATGGCTACACCTTC | CASNKDTHYGYTF | TRBJ1-2 | - | TRBV2 | -
TGTGCCAGCAGTGAAACAGGGGGAAATAGTCAGCCCCAGCATTTT | CASSETGGNSQPQHF | TRBJ1-5 | TRBD1 | TRBV2 | -
TGCGCCAGCAGCCAAGATAGACGACAGAAGGACGAGCAGTACTTC | CASSQDRRQKDEQYF | TRBJ2-7 | - | TRBV4-1 | -
TGTGCCAGCAGACAAAGCGGGAGCGGCACAGATACGCAGTATTTT | CASRQSGSGTDTQYF | TRBJ2-3 | TRBD2 | TRBV27 | -
TGTGCCAGCAGTTTACGACAGGGGGTGACTGAGCAGTTCTTC | CASSLRQGVTEQFF | TRBJ2-1 | TRBD1 | TRBV28 | -
TGTGCCAGCAGCCAAGTCCCGGGAGTGGCAGATACGCAGTATTTT | CASSQVPGVADTQYF | TRBJ2-3 | - | TRBV14 | few
TGTGCCAGCAGCTTCGGACTAGCGGGGTACGAGCAGTACTTC | CASSFGLAGYEQYF | TRBJ2-7 | TRBD2 | TRBV9 | few
TGTGCCAGCATGCGGGAGGGCCTCCAAGAGACCCAGTACTTC | CASMREGLQETQYF | TRBJ2-5 | TRBD2 | TRBV6-1 | -
TGTGCCTGGAGTGAGAGCTATAATTCACCCCTCCACTTT | CAWSESYNSPLHF | TRBJ1-6 | - | TRBV30 | few
TGTGCCAGCAGCCAAGATTCTGGGAGCTCCTATAATTCACCCCTCCACTTT | CASSQDSGSSYNSPLHF | TRBJ1-6 | - | TRBV4-2 | -
TGTGCCAGCAGTTTAAAGCGGGAGGGAAACATTCAGTACTTC | CASSLKREGNIQYF | TRBJ2-4 | TRBD2 | TRBV27 | few
TGTGCCAGCAGCCCGACGGGAGCTAATGAAAAACTGTTTTTT | CASSPTGANEKLFF | TRBJ1-4 | - | TRBV7-8 | -
TGTGCCAGTACGACAGAGTCCCCGGGACTGCACGACTCTGGGGCCAACGTCCTGACTTTC | CASTTESPGLHDSGANVLTF | TRBJ2-6 | - | TRBV28 | -
TGTGCTAGTGGCAAGACTAGCGGGAGGGCCGGAGACATTCAGTACTTC | CASGKTSGRAGDIQYF | TRBJ2-4 | TRBD2 | TRBV12-5 | few
TGTGCCAGCAGCTCAGACCCCCCGAGGAGCAATCAGCCCCAGCATTTT | CASSSDPPRSNQPQHF | TRBJ1-5 | - | TRBV5-5 | -
TGTGCCAGCAGTGAAAGACTAGGGGCCAATGAGCAGTTCTTC | CASSERLGANEQFF | TRBJ2-1 | - | TRBV6-1 | -
TGTGCCTGGAGTTCACAGGGGGGGACTGAAGCTTTCTTT | CAWSSQGGTEAFF | TRBJ1-1 | TRBD1 | TRBV30 | few
TGTGCCAGCAGCTTAAACGGGGAAGGGGAGCTGTTTTTT | CASSLNGEGELFF | TRBJ2-2 | - | TRBV7-3 | -
TGTGCCAGCAGCTGGGACAGGGGGTCTACGAACACCGGGGAGCTGTTTTTT | CASSWDRGSTNTGELFF | TRBJ2-2 | TRBD1 | TRBV5-8 | -
TGCGCCAGCAGTTGGAGGGCCTACACCGGGGAGCTGTTTTTT | CASSWRAYTGELFF | TRBJ2-2 | - | TRBV10-1 | -
TGTGCCAGCAGCGCAACCCTTAGGACAGGGGCGAACACCGGGGAGCTGTTTTTT | CASSATLRTGANTGELFF | TRBJ2-2 | TRBD1 | TRBV9 | -
TGTGCCTGGAGTACCGGGGTCGGGGAGACCCAGTACTTC | CAWSTGVGETQYF | TRBJ2-5 | - | TRBV30 | -
TGTGCCAGTAGTATGACTGGTCGGGAGTCAGATACGCAGTATTTT | CASSMTGRESDTQYF | TRBJ2-3 | - | TRBV19 | -
TGCGCCAGCAGCTTGGGGACAGCCTCAGGGATCTATGGCTACACCTTC | CASSLGTASGIYGYTF | TRBJ1-2 | - | TRBV5-1 | -
TGCGCCAGCAGCTTCCAGGGGTCAAACAATGAGCAGTTCTTC | CASSFQGSNNEQFF | TRBJ2-1 | - | TRBV5-1 | few
TGTGCCAGCAGCCAAGAACAGGCCCAAGAGACCCAGTACTTC | CASSQEQAQETQYF | TRBJ2-5 | - | TRBV4-2 | -
TGCGCCAGCAGCCAAATTCTGCAGGGGGCGGGTGGGACTGAAGCTTTCTTT | CASSQILQGAGGTEAFF | TRBJ1-1 | TRBD1 | TRBV4-1 | -
TGTGCCAGCAGCTTATCTGGGGGCGCAATCTATGGCTACACCTTC | CASSLSGGAIYGYTF | TRBJ1-2 | - | TRBV7-2 | -
TGCGCCAGCAGCCCTGGTAGAGGATCTGGGGCCAACGTCCTGACTTTC | CASSPGRGSGANVLTF | TRBJ2-6 | - | TRBV5-1 | -
TGTGCCAGCAGCTTAGGTGTTGGCTCTGAGCAGTTCTTC | CASSLGVGSEQFF | TRBJ2-1 | - | TRBV7-8 | few
TGCAGCGTTGAAGGAGGACAGGGTAAACCTAGCACAGATACGCAGTATTTT | CSVEGGQGKPSTDTQYF | TRBJ2-3 | TRBD1 | TRBV29-1 | -
TGTGCCAGCAGCTTAGGTCCGAACATTCAGTACTTC | CASSLGPNIQYF | TRBJ2-4 | - | TRBV7-2 | -
TGTGCCATCAGTGATGGGGACAGGGGCCAATACAATGAGCAGTTCTTC | CAISDGDRGQYNEQFF | TRBJ2-1 | TRBD1 | TRBV10-3 | -
TGTGCCAGCAGCACACAGGGATCGGGCACTGAAGCTTTCTTT | CASSTQGSGTEAFF | TRBJ1-1 | - | TRBV4-2 | few
TGTGCCAGCAGCTTAGAGGTAGCGGGAGGTTCCGAGCAGTACTTC | CASSLEVAGGSEQYF | TRBJ2-7 | TRBD2 | TRBV7-6 | -
TGTGCCAGCAGCCGAAACGGAGGGAATCTTAACTATGGCTACACCTTC | CASSRNGGNLNYGYTF | TRBJ1-2 | - | TRBV5-6 | -
TGTGCCAGCTCACCGCGGACAGGGGGCAGTGCCGGGGAGCTGTTTTTT | CASSPRTGGSAGELFF | TRBJ2-2 | TRBD1 | TRBV18 | -
TGTGCCAGCAGCTTAATACAGGAAGAGACCCAGTACTTC | CASSLIQEETQYF | TRBJ2-5 | - | TRBV7-3 | -
TGTGCCAGCAGAACCGGGACTGGCACAGATACGCAGTATTTT | CASRTGTGTDTQYF | TRBJ2-3 | - | TRBV2 | few
TGTGCCAGCAGTTACATGGGACAGGGGCGTGAAAAACTGTTTTTT | CASSYMGQGREKLFF | TRBJ1-4 | TRBD1 | TRBV6-5 | -
TGTGCCGGCGGGAGGGTCGAAAAACTGTTTTTT | CAGGRVEKLFF | TRBJ1-4 | - | TRBV2 | -
TGCGCCAGCAGCTTGGACAGAAGCTCCTACAATGAGCAGTTCTTC | CASSLDRSSYNEQFF | TRBJ2-1 | - | TRBV5-1 | -
TGTGCCAGTAGTACCCCGGGTTACGAGCAGTACTTC | CASSTPGYEQYF | TRBJ2-7 | - | TRBV19 | once
TGTGCCAGCAGTTTATACCCCGGACAGTTGTATGAGCAGTTCTTC | CASSLYPGQLYEQFF | TRBJ2-1 | - | TRBV27 | -